This is a list of T cell receptor beta chains from one sample in a study of T-cell reconstitution after alpha-beta-depleted transplantation in children. TCRdb redid the calling of the PCR reads with MiXCR, one entry per CDR3 protein. The table shows roughly 500,000 distinct CDR3 sequences, with 30% to 35% occurring only once. Sample: PBMCs from the stem cell graft donor, taken from the stem cell graft. The receptors stem from a human donor who donated a stem cell graft to a child with aplastic anemia. Both conserved end residues are part of each CDR3. A D gene is named only where the DNA matches it firmly. The listing skips clone size in some rows; elsewhere it reads once, few, many or a size class.

clone_size: .
d_call: .
v_call: TRBV25-1
j_call: TRBJ2-7
cdr3_nt: TGTGCCAGCAGTGATACACGCACCTACGAGCAGTACTTC
cdr3_aa: CASSDTRTYEQYF

clone_size: few
d_call: .
v_call: TRBV5-1
j_call: TRBJ1-4
cdr3_nt: TGCGCCAGCAGCTTGGCCCTCGGGAGGACTAATGAAAAACTGTTTTTT
cdr3_aa: CASSLALGRTNEKLFF

clone_size: .
d_call: .
v_call: TRBV28
j_call: TRBJ1-2
cdr3_nt: TGTGCCAGCCATCCCACAGTTAACTATGGCTACACCTTC
cdr3_aa: CASHPTVNYGYTF

clone_size: .
d_call: TRBD2
v_call: TRBV18
j_call: TRBJ2-1
cdr3_nt: TGTGCCAGCTCACCACCGCTAGCGGGAGAGTCTAATGAGCAGTTCTTC
cdr3_aa: CASSPPLAGESNEQFF

clone_size: .
d_call: .
v_call: TRBV10-3
j_call: TRBJ1-1
cdr3_nt: TGTGCCATCAGTGATTCTAGGGGGAGATACACTGAAGCTTTCTTT
cdr3_aa: CAISDSRGRYTEAFF

clone_size: few
d_call: TRBD1
v_call: TRBV29-1
j_call: TRBJ1-2
cdr3_nt: TGCAGCGACCAAATACAGGGGAGCTACACCTTC
cdr3_aa: CSDQIQGSYTF

clone_size: many
d_call: .
v_call: TRBV30
j_call: TRBJ1-1
cdr3_nt: TGTGCCTGGAGTAGGCAGGTCGCCTCGAACACTGAAGCTTTCTTT
cdr3_aa: CAWSRQVASNTEAFF

clone_size: .
d_call: .
v_call: TRBV4-3
j_call: TRBJ1-3
cdr3_nt: TGCGCCAGCAGCCAAGAACGAACGGGGACTGGAAACACCATATATTTT
cdr3_aa: CASSQERTGTGNTIYF

clone_size: .
d_call: .
v_call: TRBV6-2/TRBV6-3
j_call: TRBJ1-2
cdr3_nt: TGTGCCAGCAGTTACGGCAGGGTCGGCTATGGCTACACCTTC
cdr3_aa: CASSYGRVGYGYTF

clone_size: .
d_call: .
v_call: TRBV7-2
j_call: TRBJ2-5
cdr3_nt: TGTGCCAGCAGCTATTCGACGGTCCAAGAGACCCAGTACTTC
cdr3_aa: CASSYSTVQETQYF

clone_size: .
d_call: .
v_call: TRBV14
j_call: TRBJ2-3
cdr3_nt: TGTGCCAGCAACGAGCGTTTGGTAGATACGCAGTATTTT
cdr3_aa: CASNERLVDTQYF

clone_size: few
d_call: TRBD1
v_call: TRBV5-1
j_call: TRBJ2-5
cdr3_nt: TGCGCCAGCAGCTCCGGGACAGGGAGGGAGACCCAGTACTTC
cdr3_aa: CASSSGTGRETQYF

clone_size: .
d_call: TRBD2
v_call: TRBV2
j_call: TRBJ2-2
cdr3_nt: TGTGCCAGCGGGACTAGCGGGAGTCCCACCGGGGAGCTGTTTTTT
cdr3_aa: CASGTSGSPTGELFF

clone_size: .
d_call: .
v_call: TRBV12-3/TRBV12-4
j_call: TRBJ1-3
cdr3_nt: TGTGCCAGCAGTTTTCGGGGGGGACCCAGCTCTGGAAACACCATATATTTT
cdr3_aa: CASSFRGGPSSGNTIYF

clone_size: once
d_call: TRBD1
v_call: TRBV28
j_call: TRBJ1-2
cdr3_nt: TGTGCCAGCAGTTTAAGGGACAGCGGCAACTATGGCTACACCTTC
cdr3_aa: CASSLRDSGNYGYTF

clone_size: .
d_call: .
v_call: TRBV29-1
j_call: TRBJ2-3
cdr3_nt: TGCAGCGTTGAACATGGCTGGAGGGATTTTGCGCAGTATTTT
cdr3_aa: CSVEHGWRDFAQYF

clone_size: .
d_call: TRBD1
v_call: TRBV9
j_call: TRBJ1-2
cdr3_nt: TGTGCCAGCAGCGTAGGGACAGGGACCTATGGCTACACCTTC
cdr3_aa: CASSVGTGTYGYTF

clone_size: .
d_call: TRBD2
v_call: TRBV5-1
j_call: TRBJ2-1
cdr3_nt: TGCGCCAGCAGCTTTGCTAGCGGGAACAATGAGCAGTTCTTC
cdr3_aa: CASSFASGNNEQFF

clone_size: .
d_call: TRBD1
v_call: TRBV18
j_call: TRBJ1-1
cdr3_nt: TGTGCCAGCTCCTTGGGACAGTACACTGAAGCTTTCTTT
cdr3_aa: CASSLGQYTEAFF

clone_size: .
d_call: TRBD2
v_call: TRBV29-1
j_call: TRBJ2-2
cdr3_nt: TGCAGCGTTTCTGGACTAGCGGGAGGTGGGACCGGGGAGCTGTTTTTT
cdr3_aa: CSVSGLAGGGTGELFF

clone_size: .
d_call: .
v_call: TRBV7-8
j_call: TRBJ1-5
cdr3_nt: TGTGCCAGCAGCTTAAATCCGAGCAATCAGCCCCAGCATTTT
cdr3_aa: CASSLNPSNQPQHF

clone_size: few
d_call: .
v_call: TRBV29-1
j_call: TRBJ1-2
cdr3_nt: TGCACTATTGGAGGGGTCTACGATGGCTACACCTTC
cdr3_aa: CTIGGVYDGYTF

clone_size: few
d_call: .
v_call: TRBV7-2
j_call: TRBJ2-4
cdr3_nt: TGTGCCAGCAGCATTCCAGAACAGCGAAAGCAGTACTTC
cdr3_aa: CASSIPEQRKQYF

clone_size: many
d_call: TRBD1
v_call: TRBV29-1
j_call: TRBJ2-1
cdr3_nt: TGCAGCGTGACAGGGGTCGGTGAGCAGTTCTTC
cdr3_aa: CSVTGVGEQFF

clone_size: .
d_call: TRBD1
v_call: TRBV12-3/TRBV12-4
j_call: TRBJ2-7
cdr3_nt: TGTGCCAGCAGTTTGCCGACAGGGGGCACGAACGAGCAGTACTTC
cdr3_aa: CASSLPTGGTNEQYF

clone_size: .
d_call: TRBD1
v_call: TRBV19
j_call: TRBJ1-1
cdr3_nt: TGTGCCAGTACCAAAGACAGGGTCTTGAGGACTGAAGCTTTCTTT
cdr3_aa: CASTKDRVLRTEAFF

clone_size: .
d_call: .
v_call: TRBV20-1
j_call: TRBJ2-1
cdr3_nt: TGCAGTGCCAGTAAGACTCTCAACAATGAGCAGTTCTTC
cdr3_aa: CSASKTLNNEQFF

clone_size: few
d_call: .
v_call: TRBV5-1
j_call: TRBJ2-1
cdr3_nt: TGCGCCAGCAGCTGGGGACCGGCTATTAATGAGCAGTTCTTC
cdr3_aa: CASSWGPAINEQFF

clone_size: .
d_call: .
v_call: TRBV19
j_call: TRBJ1-1
cdr3_nt: TGTGCCAGTAGTATACAGGGTGTGCTCTCTGAAGCTTTCTTT
cdr3_aa: CASSIQGVLSEAFF

clone_size: .
d_call: .
v_call: TRBV20-1
j_call: TRBJ2-2
cdr3_nt: TGCAGTGCTAGAGATTACACAGGCAACACCGGGGAGCTGTTTTTT
cdr3_aa: CSARDYTGNTGELFF